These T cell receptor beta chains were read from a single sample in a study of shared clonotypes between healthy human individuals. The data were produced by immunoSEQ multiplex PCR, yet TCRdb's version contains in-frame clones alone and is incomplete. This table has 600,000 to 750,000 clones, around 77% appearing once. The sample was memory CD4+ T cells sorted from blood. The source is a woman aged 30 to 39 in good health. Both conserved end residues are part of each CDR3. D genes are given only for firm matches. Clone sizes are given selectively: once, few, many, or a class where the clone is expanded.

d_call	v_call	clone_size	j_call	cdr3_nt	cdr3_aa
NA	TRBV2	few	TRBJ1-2	TGTGCCAGCACCCGGACGGACTATGGCTACACCTTC	CASTRTDYGYTF
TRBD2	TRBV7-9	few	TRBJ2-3	TGTGCCAGCGTGCCGCGGGAGGACTCAGATACGCAGTATTTT	CASVPREDSDTQYF
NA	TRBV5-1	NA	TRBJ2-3	TGCGCCAGCAGTCGGGCAGGGGCCCCAGATACGCAGTATTTT	CASSRAGAPDTQYF
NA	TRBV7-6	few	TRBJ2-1	TGTGCCAGCACCGCTGGGACTTATAATGAGCAGTTCTTC	CASTAGTYNEQFF
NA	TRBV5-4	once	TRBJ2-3	TGTGCCAGCAGCACAGAAGCTAGCACAGATACGCAGTATTTT	CASSTEASTDTQYF
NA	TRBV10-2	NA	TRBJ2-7	TGCGCCAGCAGTGCCGGGACTTCCTACGAGCAGTACTTC	CASSAGTSYEQYF
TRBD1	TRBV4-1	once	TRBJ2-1	TGCGCCAGCAAGTGGACAGGGGACAATGAGCAGTTCTTC	CASKWTGDNEQFF
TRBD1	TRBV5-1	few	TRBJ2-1	TGCGCCAGCAGCAGGAACTTTGGGACAGGGCTTGGGAATGAGCAGTTCTTC	CASSRNFGTGLGNEQFF
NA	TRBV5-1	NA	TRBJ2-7	TGCGCCAGCACCCAGGGACCCAGCTCCTACGAGCAGTACTTC	CASTQGPSSYEQYF
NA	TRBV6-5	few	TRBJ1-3	TGTGCCAGCAGTTACTTGGACACCATATATTTT	CASSYLDTIYF
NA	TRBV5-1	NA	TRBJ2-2	TGCGCCAGCAGCTTGTCGGCGCGGGATAACACCGGGGAGCTGTTTTTT	CASSLSARDNTGELFF
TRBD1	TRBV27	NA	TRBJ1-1	TGTGCCAGTAAAGAACAGGGGGCCCCTGAAGCTTTCTTT	CASKEQGAPEAFF
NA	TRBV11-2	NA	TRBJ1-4	TGTGCCAGCAGTTGGACGGACCTTAATGAAAAACTGTTTTTT	CASSWTDLNEKLFF
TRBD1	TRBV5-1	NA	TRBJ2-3	TGCGCCAGCAGCTTAGGACAGGGTGGGGATACGCAGTATTTT	CASSLGQGGDTQYF
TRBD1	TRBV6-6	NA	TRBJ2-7	TGTGCCAGCAGTTACTCGATTCAGGGGGCTGTTGGGGAGCAGTACTTC	CASSYSIQGAVGEQYF
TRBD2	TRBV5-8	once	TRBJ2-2	TGTGCCAGCAGCCGTACCGGGACTAGCGGGATATCCGGGGAGCTGTTTTTT	CASSRTGTSGISGELFF
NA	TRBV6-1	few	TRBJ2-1	TGTGCCAGCAGTGATTACCGGGAGCAGTTCTTC	CASSDYREQFF
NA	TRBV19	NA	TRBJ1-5	TGTGCCAGTAGTATCGGGATCCGGGGGAGGTATCAGCCCCAGCATTTT	CASSIGIRGRYQPQHF
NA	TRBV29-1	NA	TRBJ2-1	TGCAGCGTTCGCGGAGTAGATGAGCAGTTCTTC	CSVRGVDEQFF
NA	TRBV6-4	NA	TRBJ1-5	TGTGCCAGCAGTGACTCGAGAGGGTGGCGCAATCAGCCCCAGCATTTT	CASSDSRGWRNQPQHF
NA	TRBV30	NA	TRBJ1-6	TGTGCCTGGAGTGGGGGTTTAAGATCACCCCTCCACTTT	CAWSGGLRSPLHF
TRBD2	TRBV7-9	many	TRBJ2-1	TGTGCCAGCAGCTTAAGTCTAGCGGGAGGGCGGAGCAATGAGCAGTTCTTC	CASSLSLAGGRSNEQFF
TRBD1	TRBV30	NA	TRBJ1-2	TGTGCCTGGACAAGCCGTATGGTAACAGGGGGCTATGGCTACACCTTC	CAWTSRMVTGGYGYTF
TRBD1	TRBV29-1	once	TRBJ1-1	TGCAGCGCCGGGGGGACAGGGGGCTATGGGACTGAAGCTTTCTTT	CSAGGTGGYGTEAFF
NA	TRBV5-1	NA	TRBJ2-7	TGCGCCAGCAGCTTGATAGCCGGCGCGAGCTCCTACGAGCAGTACTTC	CASSLIAGASSYEQYF
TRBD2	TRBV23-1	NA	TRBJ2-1	TGCGCCAGCAGTCAACGGACTAGCGGGGTGTACAATGAGCAGTTCTTC	CASSQRTSGVYNEQFF
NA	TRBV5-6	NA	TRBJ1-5	TGTGCCAGCAGCTTGGCCGGGCCCCTGGGACCCCAGCATTTT	CASSLAGPLGPQHF
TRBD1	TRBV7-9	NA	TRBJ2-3	TGTGCCAGCAGCTTAGGAAGACAGGGGTGGCGCACAGATACGCAGTATTTT	CASSLGRQGWRTDTQYF
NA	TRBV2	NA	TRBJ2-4	TGTGCCAGCAGCCCCCTGGGGGGCAGGTCCAAAAACATTCAGTACTTC	CASSPLGGRSKNIQYF
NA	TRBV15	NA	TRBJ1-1	TGTGCCACCAGCCCCCAGGCCGGGGTGACTGAAGCTTTCTTT	CATSPQAGVTEAFF
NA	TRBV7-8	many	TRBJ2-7	TGTGCCAGCAGCTTACAGGGGAACTACGAGCAGTACTTC	CASSLQGNYEQYF
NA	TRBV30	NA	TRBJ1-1	TGTGCCTGGACGGGACGGAACACTGAAGCTTTCTTT	CAWTGRNTEAFF
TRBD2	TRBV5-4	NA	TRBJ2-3	TGTGCCAGCCTCGGACTAGCGGGAGAGGATACGCAGTATTTT	CASLGLAGEDTQYF
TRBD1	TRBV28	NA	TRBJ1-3	TGTGCCAGCAGTTGGACCAGGGGGCTCGGAAACACCATATATTTT	CASSWTRGLGNTIYF
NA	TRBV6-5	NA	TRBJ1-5	TGTGCCAGCTGCAACAGGGGCAATCAGCCCCAGCATTTT	CASCNRGNQPQHF
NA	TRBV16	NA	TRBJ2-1	TGTGCCAGCAGCCAGCAGGGTACTGAGCAGTTCTTC	CASSQQGTEQFF
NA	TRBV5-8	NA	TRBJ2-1	TGTGCCAGCGGTGTGAGTGAGCAGTTCTTC	CASGVSEQFF
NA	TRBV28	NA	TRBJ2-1	TGTGCCAGCAGCTCGGGGACGCCTATATCCTCCTACAATGAGCAGTTCTTC	CASSSGTPISSYNEQFF
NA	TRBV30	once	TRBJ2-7	TGTGCCTGGGCCACGGGATACGAGCAGTACTTC	CAWATGYEQYF
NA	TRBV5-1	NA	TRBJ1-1	TGCGCCAGCAGCTTGGCCCAGTACACTGAAGCTTTCTTT	CASSLAQYTEAFF
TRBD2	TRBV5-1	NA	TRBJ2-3	TGCGCCAGCAGCCCCTCGCGGAGCGGGAGACTGGCAGATACGCAGTATTTT	CASSPSRSGRLADTQYF
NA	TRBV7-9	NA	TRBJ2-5	TGTGCCAGCAGCCTGATCTCCTGGGAACCCCAAGAGACCCAGTACTTC	CASSLISWEPQETQYF
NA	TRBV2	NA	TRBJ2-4	TGTGCCAGCAGTGGACTTGGGGCCAAAAACATTCAGTACTTC	CASSGLGAKNIQYF
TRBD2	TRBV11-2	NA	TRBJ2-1	TGTGCCAGCAGTCCCCTTGGCGGGAGTATTGGTGAGCAGTTCTTC	CASSPLGGSIGEQFF